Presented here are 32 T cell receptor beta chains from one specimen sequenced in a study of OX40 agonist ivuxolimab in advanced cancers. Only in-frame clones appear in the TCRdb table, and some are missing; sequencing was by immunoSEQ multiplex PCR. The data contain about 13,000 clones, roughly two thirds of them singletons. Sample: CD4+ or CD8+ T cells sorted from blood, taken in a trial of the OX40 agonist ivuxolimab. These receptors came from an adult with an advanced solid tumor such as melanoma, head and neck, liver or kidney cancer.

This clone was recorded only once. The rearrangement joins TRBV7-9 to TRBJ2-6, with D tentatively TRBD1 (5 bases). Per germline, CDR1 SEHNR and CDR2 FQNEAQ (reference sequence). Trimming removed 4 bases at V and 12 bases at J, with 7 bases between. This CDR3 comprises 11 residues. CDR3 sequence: CASSWTRVLTF. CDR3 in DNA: TGTGCCAGCAGCTGGACACGCGTCCTGACTTTC.

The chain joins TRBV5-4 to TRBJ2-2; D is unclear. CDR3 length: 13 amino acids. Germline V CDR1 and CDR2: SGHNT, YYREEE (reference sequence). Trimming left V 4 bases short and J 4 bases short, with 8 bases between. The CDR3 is CASSPLPTGELFF. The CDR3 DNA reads TGTGCCAGCAGCCCACTCCCCACCGGGGAGCTGTTTTTT.

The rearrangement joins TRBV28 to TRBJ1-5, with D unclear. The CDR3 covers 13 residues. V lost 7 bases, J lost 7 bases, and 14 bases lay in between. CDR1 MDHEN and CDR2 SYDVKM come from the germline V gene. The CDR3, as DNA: TGTGCCAGCACCGTGGGCCAAATACAGCCCCAGCATTTT. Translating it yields CASTVGQIQPQHF. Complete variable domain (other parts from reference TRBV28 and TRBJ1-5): DVKVTQSSRYLVKRTGEKVFLECVQDMDHENMFWYRQDPGLGLRLIYFSYDVKMKEKGDIPEGYSVSREKKERFSLILESASTNQTSMYLCASTVGQIQPQHFGDGTRLSIL.

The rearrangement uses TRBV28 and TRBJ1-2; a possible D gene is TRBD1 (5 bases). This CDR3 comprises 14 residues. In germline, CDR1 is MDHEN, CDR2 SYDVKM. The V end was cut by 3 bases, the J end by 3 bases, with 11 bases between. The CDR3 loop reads CASSFVGEYYGYTF. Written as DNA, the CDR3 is TGTGCCAGCAGTTTTGTGGGGGAGTACTATGGCTACACCTTC.

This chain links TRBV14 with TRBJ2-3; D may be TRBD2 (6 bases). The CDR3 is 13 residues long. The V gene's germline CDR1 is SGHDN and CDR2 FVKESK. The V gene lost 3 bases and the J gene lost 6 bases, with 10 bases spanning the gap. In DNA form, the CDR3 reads TGTGCCAGCAGCCAGGAGGGGATGGATACGCAGTATTTT. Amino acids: CASSQEGMDTQYF.

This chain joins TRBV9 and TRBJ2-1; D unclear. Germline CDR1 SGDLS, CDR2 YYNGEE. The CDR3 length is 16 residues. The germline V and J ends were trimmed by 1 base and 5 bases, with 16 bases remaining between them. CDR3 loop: CASSVIRGGSDNEQFF. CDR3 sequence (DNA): TGTGCCAGCAGCGTAATACGTGGTGGTTCCGACAATGAGCAGTTCTTC.

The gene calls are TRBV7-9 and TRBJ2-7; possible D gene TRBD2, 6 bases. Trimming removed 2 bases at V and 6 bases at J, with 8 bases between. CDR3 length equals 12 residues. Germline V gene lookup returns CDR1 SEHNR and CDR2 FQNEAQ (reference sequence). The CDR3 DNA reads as TGTGCCAGCAGCTTATCCGGGGGCGAGCAGTACTTC. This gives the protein CASSLSGGEQYF.

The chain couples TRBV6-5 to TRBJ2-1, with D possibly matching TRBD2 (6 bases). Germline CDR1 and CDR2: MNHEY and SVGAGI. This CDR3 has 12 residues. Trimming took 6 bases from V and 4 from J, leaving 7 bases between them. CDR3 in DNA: TGTGCCAGCAGCCGGGAGTACAATGAGCAGTTCTTC. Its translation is CASSREYNEQFF.

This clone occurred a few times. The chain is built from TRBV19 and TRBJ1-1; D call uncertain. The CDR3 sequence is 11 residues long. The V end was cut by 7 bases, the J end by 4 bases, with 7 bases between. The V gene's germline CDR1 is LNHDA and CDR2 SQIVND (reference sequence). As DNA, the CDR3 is TGTGCCAGTAAACATGGCACTGAAGCTTTCTTT. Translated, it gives CASKHGTEAFF.

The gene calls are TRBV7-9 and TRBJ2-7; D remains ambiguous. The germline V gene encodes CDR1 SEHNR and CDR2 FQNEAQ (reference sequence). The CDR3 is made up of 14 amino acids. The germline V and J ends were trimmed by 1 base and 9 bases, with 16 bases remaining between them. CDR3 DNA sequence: TGTGCCAGCAGCTTAGAGCCAGGCAAAGGGTGGCAGTACTTC. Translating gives CASSLEPGKGWQYF.

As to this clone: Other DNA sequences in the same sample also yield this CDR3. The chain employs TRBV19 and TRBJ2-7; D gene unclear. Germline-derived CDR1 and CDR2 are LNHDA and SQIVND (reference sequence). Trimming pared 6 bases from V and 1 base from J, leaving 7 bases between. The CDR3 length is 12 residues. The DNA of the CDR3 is TGTGCCAGTAGCCCCGATTCCTACGAGCAGTACTTC. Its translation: CASSPDSYEQYF. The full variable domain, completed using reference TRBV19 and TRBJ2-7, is DGGITQSPKYLFRKEGQNVTLSCEQNLNHDAMYWYRQDPGQGLRLIYYSQIVNDFQKGDIAEGYSVSREKKESFPLTVTSAQKNPTAFYLCASSPDSYEQYFGPGTRLTVT.

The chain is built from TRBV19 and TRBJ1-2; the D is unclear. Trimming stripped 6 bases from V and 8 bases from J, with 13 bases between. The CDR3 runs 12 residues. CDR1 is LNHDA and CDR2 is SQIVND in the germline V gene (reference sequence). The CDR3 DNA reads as TGTGCCAGTAGCCCCACCCTAGGAGGCTACACCTTC. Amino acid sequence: CASSPTLGGYTF.

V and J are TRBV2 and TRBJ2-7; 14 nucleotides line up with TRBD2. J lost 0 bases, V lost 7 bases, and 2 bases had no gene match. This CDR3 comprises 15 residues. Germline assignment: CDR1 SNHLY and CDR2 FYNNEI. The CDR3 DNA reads TGTGCCAGCATAGGGACTAGCGGGAGCTCCTACGAGCAGTACTTC. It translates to CASIGTSGSSYEQYF.

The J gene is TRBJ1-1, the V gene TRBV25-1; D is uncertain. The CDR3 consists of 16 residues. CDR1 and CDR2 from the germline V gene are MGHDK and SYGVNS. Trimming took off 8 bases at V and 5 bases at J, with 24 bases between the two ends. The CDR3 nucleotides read TGTGCCAGCCCTAGGGCCACTGAGAGGGTAGGGACTGAAGCTTTCTTT. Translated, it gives CASPRATERVGTEAFF.

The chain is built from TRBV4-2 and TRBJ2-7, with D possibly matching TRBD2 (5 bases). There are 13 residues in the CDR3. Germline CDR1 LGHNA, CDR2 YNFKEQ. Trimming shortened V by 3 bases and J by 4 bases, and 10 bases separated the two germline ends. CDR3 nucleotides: TGTGCCAGCAGCCACCTCGGGGATTACGAGCAGTACTTC. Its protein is CASSHLGDYEQYF.

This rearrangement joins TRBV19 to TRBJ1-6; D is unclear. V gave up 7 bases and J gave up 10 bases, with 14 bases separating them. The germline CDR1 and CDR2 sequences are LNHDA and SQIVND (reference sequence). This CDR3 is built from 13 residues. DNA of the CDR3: TGTGCCAGTACCCCCCGGGCAACATCACCCCTCCACTTT. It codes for CASTPRATSPLHF.

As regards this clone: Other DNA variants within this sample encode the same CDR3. CDR3 nucleotide sequence: TGTGCCAGTAAAGGGGGGCGGGGCACTGAAGCTTTCTTT. Its protein product is CASKGGRGTEAFF. The V gene is TRBV19, the J gene TRBJ1-1; D may be TRBD1 (6 bases). CDR1 and CDR2 from the germline V gene are LNHDA and SQIVND (reference sequence). CDR3 length: 13 amino acids. V dropped 7 bases and J dropped 4 bases, with 13 bases sitting between them.

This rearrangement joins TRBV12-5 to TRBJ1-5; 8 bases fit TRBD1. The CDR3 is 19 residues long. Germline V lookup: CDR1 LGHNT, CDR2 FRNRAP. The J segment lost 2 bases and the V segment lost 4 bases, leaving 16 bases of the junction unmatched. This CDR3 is CASGSLISRGLEGNQPQHF. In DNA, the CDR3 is TGTGCTAGTGGTTCCCTAATATCCAGGGGGCTCGAGGGCAATCAGCCCCAGCATTTT.

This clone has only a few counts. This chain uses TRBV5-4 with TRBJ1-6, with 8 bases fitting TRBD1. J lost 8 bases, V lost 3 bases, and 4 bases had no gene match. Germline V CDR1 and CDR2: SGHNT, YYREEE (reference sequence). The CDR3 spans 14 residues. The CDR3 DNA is TGTGCCAGCAGCTGGGGGACAGGTGATTCACCCCTCCACTTT. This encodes CASSWGTGDSPLHF.

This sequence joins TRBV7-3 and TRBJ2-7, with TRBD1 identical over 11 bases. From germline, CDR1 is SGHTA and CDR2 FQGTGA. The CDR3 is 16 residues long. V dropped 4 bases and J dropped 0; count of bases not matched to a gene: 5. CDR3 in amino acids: CASSSPGQGDSYEQYF. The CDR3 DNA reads TGTGCCAGCAGCTCCCCGGGACAGGGGGACTCCTACGAGCAGTACTTC.

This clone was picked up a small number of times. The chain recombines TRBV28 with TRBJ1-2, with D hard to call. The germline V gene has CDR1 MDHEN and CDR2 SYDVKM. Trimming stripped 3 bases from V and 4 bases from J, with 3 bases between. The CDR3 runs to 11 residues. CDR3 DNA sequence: TGTGCCAGCAGTTTTATCTATGGCTACACCTTC. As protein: CASSFIYGYTF.

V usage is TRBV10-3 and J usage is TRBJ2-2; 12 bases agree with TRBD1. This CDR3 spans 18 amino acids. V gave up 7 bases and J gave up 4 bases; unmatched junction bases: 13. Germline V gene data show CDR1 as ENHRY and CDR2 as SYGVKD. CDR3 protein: CAINMGQGATPGTGELFF. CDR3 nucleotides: TGTGCCATCAATATGGGACAGGGGGCGACTCCGGGCACCGGGGAGCTGTTTTTT.

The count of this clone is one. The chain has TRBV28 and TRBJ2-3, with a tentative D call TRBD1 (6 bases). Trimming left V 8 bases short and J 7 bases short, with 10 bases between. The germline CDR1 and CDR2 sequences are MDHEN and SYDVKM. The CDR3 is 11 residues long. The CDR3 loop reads CASHRGNTQYF. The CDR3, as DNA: TGTGCCAGCCATAGGGGGAATACGCAGTATTTT.

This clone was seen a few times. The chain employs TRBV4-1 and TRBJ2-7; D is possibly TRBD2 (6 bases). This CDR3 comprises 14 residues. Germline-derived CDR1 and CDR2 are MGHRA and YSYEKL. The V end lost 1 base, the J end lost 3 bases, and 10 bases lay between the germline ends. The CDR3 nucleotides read TGCGCCAGCAGCCAAGGTGTTAGCGGCTACGAGCAGTACTTC. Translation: CASSQGVSGYEQYF.

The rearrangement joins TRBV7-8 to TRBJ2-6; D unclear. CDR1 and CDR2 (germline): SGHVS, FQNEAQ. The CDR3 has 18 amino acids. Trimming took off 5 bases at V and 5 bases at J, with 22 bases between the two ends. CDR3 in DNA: TGTGCCAGCAGCACGGGTTGGTTTACCAAAAGTCGGGCCAACGTCCTGACTTTC. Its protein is CASSTGWFTKSRANVLTF.

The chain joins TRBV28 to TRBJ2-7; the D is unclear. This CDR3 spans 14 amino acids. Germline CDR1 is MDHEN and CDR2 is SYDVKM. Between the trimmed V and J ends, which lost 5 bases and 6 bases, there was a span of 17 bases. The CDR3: CASSPRTLSGEQYF. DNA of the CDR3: TGTGCCAGCAGTCCAAGGACCTTGTCGGGCGAGCAGTACTTC.

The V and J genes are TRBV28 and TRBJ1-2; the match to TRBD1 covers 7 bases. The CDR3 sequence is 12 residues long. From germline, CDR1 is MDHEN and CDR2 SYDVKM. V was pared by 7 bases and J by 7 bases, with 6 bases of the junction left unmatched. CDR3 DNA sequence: TGTGCCAGCAACCGAAACAGGGGTGGCTACACCTTC. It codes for CASNRNRGGYTF.

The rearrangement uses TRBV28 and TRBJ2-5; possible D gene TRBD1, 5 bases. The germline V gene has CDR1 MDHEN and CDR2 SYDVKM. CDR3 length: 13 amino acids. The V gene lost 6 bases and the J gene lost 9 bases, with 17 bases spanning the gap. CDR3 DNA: TGTGCCAGCAGGGCTCAGGCAGCCAGGGCCCAGTACTTC. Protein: CASRAQAARAQYF.

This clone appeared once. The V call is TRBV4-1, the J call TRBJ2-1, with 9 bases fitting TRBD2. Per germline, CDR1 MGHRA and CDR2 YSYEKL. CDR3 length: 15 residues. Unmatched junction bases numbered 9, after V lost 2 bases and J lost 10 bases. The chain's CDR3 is CASSQPREGRGEQFF. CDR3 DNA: TGCGCCAGCAGCCAACCGCGGGAGGGTAGGGGGGAGCAGTTCTTC.

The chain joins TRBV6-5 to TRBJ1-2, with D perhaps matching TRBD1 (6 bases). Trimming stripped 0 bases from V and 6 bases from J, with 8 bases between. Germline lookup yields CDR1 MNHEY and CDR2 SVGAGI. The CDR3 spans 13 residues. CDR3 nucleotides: TGTGCCAGCAGTTACTCGGCAGGGGATGGCTACACCTTC. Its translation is CASSYSAGDGYTF.

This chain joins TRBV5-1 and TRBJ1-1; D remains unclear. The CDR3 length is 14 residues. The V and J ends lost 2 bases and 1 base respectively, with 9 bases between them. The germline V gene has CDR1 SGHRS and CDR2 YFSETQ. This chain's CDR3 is CASSFAGGNTEAFF. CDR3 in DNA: TGCGCCAGCAGCTTTGCGGGAGGGAACACTGAAGCTTTCTTT.

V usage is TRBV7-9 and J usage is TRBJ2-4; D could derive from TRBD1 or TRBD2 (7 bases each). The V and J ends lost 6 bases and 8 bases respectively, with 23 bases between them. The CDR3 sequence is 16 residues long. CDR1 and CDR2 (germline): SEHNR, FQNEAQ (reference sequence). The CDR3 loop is CASSPLQGGMRDIQYF. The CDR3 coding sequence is TGTGCCAGCAGTCCACTCCAGGGGGGGATGAGGGACATTCAGTACTTC.